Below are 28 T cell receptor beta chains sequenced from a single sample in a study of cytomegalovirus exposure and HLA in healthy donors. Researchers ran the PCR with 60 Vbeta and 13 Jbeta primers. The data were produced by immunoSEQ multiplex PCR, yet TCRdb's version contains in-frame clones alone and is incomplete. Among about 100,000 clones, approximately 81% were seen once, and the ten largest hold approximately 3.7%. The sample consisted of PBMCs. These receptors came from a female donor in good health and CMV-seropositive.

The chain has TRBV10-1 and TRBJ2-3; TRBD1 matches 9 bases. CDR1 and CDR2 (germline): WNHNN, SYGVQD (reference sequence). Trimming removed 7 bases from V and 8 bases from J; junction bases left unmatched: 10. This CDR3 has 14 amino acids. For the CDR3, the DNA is TGCGCCAGCATGGAAGGGACAGGGCGAGGTACGCAGTATTTT. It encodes CASMEGTGRGTQYF.

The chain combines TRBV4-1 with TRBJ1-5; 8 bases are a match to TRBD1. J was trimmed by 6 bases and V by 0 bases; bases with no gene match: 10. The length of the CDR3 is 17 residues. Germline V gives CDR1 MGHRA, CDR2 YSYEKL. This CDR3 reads CASSQEVGAGGLQPQHF. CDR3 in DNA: TGCGCCAGCAGCCAAGAAGTAGGGGCAGGGGGCCTTCAGCCCCAGCATTTT.

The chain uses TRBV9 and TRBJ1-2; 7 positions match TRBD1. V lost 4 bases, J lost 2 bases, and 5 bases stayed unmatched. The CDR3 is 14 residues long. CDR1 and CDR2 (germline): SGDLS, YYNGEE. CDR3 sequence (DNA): TGTGCCAGCAGCCCGACGACAGGGAACTATGGCTACACCTTC. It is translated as CASSPTTGNYGYTF.

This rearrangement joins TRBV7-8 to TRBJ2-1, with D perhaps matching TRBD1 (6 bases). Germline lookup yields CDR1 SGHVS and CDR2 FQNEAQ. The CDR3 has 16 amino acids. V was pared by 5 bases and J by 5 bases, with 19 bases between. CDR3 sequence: CASSATGRQVHNEQFF. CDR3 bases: TGTGCCAGCAGCGCTACCGGTCGACAGGTACACAATGAGCAGTTCTTC.

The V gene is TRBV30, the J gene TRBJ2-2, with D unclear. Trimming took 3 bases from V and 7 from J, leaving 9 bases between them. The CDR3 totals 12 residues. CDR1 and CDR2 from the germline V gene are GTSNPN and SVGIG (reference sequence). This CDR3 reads CAWSHRLGELFF. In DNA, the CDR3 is TGTGCCTGGAGCCACCGACTCGGGGAGCTGTTTTTT.

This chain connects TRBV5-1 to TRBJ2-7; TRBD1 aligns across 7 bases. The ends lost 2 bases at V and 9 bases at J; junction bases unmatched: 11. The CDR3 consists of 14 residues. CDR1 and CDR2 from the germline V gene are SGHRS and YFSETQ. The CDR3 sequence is CASSFSTGDGGQYF. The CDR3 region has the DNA TGCGCCAGCAGCTTTTCCACAGGGGATGGGGGGCAGTACTTC.

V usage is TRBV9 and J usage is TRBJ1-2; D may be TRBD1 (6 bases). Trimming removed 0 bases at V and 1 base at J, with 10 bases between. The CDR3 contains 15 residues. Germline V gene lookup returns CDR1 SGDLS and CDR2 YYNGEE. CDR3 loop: CASSVGGQSNYGYTF. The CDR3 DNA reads TGTGCCAGCAGCGTAGGGGGGCAGAGTAACTATGGCTACACCTTC.

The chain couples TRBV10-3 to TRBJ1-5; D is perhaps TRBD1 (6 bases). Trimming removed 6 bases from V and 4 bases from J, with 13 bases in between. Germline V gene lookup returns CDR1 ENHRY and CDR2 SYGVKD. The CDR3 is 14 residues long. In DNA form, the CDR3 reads TGTGCCATCAGCCCAGGGGCCGCGAATCAGCCCCAGCATTTT. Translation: CAISPGAANQPQHF.

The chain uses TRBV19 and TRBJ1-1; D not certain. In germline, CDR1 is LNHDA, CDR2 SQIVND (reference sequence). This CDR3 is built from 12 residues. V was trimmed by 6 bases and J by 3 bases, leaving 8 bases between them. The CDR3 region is CASRVSYTEAFF. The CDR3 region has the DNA TGTGCCAGTAGGGTAAGCTACACTGAAGCTTTCTTT.

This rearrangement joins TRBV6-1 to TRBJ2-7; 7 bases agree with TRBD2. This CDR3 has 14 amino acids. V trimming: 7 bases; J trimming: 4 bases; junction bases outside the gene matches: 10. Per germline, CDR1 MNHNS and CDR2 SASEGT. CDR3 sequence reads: CASTPSAGRYEQYF. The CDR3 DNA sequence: TGTGCCAGCACTCCCTCCGCCGGGAGGTACGAGCAGTACTTC.

The CDR3 DNA follows: TGTGCCAGCAGCCCTAGGACAGGGAACGACAATGAGCAGTTCTTC. It translates to CASSPRTGNDNEQFF. The chain has TRBV9 and TRBJ2-1; TRBD1 matches 8 bases. The CDR3 loop spans 15 amino acids. V shed 4 bases and J 5 bases; nucleotides not matched to a gene: 8. Germline V gives CDR1 SGDLS, CDR2 YYNGEE.

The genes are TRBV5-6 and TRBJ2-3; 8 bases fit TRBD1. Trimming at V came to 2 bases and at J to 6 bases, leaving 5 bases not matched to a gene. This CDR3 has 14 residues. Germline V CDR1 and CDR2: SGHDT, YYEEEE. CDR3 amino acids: CASSFQDRVDTQYF. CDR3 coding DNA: TGTGCCAGCAGCTTTCAGGACAGGGTGGATACGCAGTATTTT.

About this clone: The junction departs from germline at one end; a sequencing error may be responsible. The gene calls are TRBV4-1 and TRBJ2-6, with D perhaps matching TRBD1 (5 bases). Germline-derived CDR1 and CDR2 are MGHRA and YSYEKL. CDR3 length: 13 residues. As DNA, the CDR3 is TGCGCCAGCAGCCAATTTGGGGCCAACGGCCTGACTTTC. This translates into CASSQFGANGLTF.

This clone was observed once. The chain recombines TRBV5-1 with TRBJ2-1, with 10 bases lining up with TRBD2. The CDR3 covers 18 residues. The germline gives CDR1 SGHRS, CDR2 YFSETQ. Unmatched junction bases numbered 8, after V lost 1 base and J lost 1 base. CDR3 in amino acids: CASSLWAGLARSYNEQFF. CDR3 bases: TGCGCCAGCAGCTTGTGGGCGGGACTAGCGAGGTCCTACAATGAGCAGTTCTTC.

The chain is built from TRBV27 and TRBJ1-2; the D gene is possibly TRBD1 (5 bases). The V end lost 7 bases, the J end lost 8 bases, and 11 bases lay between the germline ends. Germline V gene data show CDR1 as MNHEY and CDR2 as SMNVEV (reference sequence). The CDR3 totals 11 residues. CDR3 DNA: TGTGCCAGCACCCCGGGGGAGGGCTACACCTTC. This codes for CASTPGEGYTF.

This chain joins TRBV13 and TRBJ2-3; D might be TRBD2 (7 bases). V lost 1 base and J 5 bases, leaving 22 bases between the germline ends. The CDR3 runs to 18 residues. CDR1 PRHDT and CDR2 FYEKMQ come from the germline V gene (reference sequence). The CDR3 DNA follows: TGTGCCAGCAGCTTAGAGGGTGGGGGGGGCTCAAATCGAGATACGCAGTATTTT. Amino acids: CASSLEGGGGSNRDTQYF.

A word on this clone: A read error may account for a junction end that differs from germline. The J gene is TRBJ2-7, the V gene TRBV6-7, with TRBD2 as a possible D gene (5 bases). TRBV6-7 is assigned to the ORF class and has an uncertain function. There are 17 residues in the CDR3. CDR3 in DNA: TGTGCCAGCAGTTACTATCTGATACCGGGATCCTCCCACGAGCAGTACTTC. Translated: CASSYYLIPGSSHEQYF.

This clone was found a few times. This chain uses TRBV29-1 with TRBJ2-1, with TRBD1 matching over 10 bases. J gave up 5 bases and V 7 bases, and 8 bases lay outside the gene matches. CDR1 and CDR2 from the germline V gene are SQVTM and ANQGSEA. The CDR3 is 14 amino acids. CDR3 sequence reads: CSAVRDRGNNEQFF. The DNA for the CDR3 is TGCAGCGCCGTGAGGGACAGGGGCAACAATGAGCAGTTCTTC.

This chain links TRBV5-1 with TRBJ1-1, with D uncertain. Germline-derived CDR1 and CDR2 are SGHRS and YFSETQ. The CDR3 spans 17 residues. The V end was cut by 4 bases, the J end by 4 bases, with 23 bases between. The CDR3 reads CASSRVVNTGLGTEAFF. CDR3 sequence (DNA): TGCGCCAGCAGCCGCGTCGTAAACACGGGATTAGGCACTGAAGCTTTCTTT.

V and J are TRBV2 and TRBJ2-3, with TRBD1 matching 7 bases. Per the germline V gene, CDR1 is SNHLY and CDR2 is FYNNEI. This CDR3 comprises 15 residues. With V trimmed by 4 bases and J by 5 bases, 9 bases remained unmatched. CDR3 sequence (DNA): TGTGCCAGCAGTGCTCTCGGGACAGCGTTAGATACGCAGTATTTT. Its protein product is CASSALGTALDTQYF.

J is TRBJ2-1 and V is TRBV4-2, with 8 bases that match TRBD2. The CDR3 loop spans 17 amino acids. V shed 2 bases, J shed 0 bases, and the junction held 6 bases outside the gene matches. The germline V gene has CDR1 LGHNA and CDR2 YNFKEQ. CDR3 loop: CASSQPGSGSSYNEQFF. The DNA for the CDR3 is TGTGCCAGCAGCCAACCCGGAAGCGGGAGCTCCTACAATGAGCAGTTCTTC.

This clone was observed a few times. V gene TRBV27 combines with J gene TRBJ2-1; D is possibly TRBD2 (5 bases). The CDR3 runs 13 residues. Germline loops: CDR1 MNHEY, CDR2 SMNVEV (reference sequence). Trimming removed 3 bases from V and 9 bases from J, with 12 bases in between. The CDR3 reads CASSFQVGVEQFF. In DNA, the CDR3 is TGTGCCAGCAGTTTTCAAGTGGGAGTTGAGCAGTTCTTC.

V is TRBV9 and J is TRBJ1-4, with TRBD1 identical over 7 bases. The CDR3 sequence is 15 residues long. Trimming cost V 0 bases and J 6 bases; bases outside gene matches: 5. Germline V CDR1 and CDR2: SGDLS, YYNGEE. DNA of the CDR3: TGTGCCAGCAGCGTAGGGCCCCAGGGGGATGAAAAACTGTTTTTT. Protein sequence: CASSVGPQGDEKLFF.

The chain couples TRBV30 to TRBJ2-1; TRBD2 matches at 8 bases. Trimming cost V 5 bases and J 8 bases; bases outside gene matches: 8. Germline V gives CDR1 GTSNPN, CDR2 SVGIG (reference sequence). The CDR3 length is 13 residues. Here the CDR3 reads CAWGGTSVYEQFF. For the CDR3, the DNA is TGTGCCTGGGGCGGGACTAGTGTATATGAGCAGTTCTTC.

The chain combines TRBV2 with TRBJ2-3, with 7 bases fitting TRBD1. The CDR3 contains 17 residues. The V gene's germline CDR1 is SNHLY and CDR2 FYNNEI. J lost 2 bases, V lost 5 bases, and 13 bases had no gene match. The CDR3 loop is CASSIIRGQGVTDTQYF. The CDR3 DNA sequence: TGTGCCAGCAGTATAATAAGGGGGCAAGGGGTCACAGATACGCAGTATTTT.

In DNA form, the CDR3 reads TGTGCCTGGGGACTAGCGGGGGGCACAGATACGCAGTATTTT. This translates into CAWGLAGGTDTQYF. V and J are TRBV30 and TRBJ2-3; TRBD2 matches at 13 bases. The CDR3 has 14 residues. Germline-derived CDR1 and CDR2 are GTSNPN and SVGIG (reference sequence). The V gene end was trimmed by 5 bases and the J gene end by 1 base; junction bases not matched to a gene: 0.

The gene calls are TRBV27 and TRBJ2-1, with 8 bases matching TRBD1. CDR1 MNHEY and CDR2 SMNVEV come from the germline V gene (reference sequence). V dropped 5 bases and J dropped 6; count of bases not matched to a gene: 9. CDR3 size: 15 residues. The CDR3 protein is CASSLGQGSLNEQFF. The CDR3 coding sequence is TGTGCCAGCAGTCTAGGACAGGGCAGCCTCAATGAGCAGTTCTTC.

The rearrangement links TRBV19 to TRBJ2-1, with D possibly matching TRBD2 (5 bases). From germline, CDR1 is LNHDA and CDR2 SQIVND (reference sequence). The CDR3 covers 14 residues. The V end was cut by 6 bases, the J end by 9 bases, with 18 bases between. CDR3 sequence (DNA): TGTGCCAGTAGGCGGACTGGCCCGGAGGTTGAGCAGTTCTTC. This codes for CASRRTGPEVEQFF.